Listed below are T cell receptor beta chains from one sample, sequenced in a study of Ad26.COV2.S vaccination and SARS-CoV-2 variants. Clones were read by immunoSEQ multiplex PCR, and TCRdb kept only the in-frame ones, dropping some. The sample has approximately 280,000 clones, around 87% seen once. Source: peripheral blood, taken in a trial of Ad26.COV2.S vaccine versus placebo. All receptors derive from a person between 18 and 65 years old who received the Ad26.COV2.S COVID-19 vaccine or a placebo. Both conserved end residues are part of each CDR3. The D gene is left open where the match is weak. Size is omitted from some rows. Given values are once, few, many or a class for expanded clones.

CDR3 DNA: TGTGCCAGCAGTTACCCGGGACATGGAACCGGGGAGCTGTTTTTT; CDR3 protein: CASSYPGHGTGELFF; D gene: NA; J gene: TRBJ2-2; clone size: NA; V gene: TRBV6-6
CDR3 DNA: TGTGCCAGCAGCAGGACTAGCCCAGATACGCAGTATTTT; CDR3 protein: CASSRTSPDTQYF; D gene: TRBD2; J gene: TRBJ2-3; clone size: NA; V gene: TRBV6-4
CDR3 DNA: TGTGCCAGCAGCTCAGGGGGCACGCAAAACACTGAAGCTTTCTTT; CDR3 protein: CASSSGGTQNTEAFF; D gene: TRBD1; J gene: TRBJ1-1; clone size: NA; V gene: TRBV7-8
CDR3 DNA: TGTGCCAGCAGCGGACAGGGGGGCCGGGAGACCCAGTACTTC; CDR3 protein: CASSGQGGRETQYF; D gene: TRBD1; J gene: TRBJ2-5; clone size: NA; V gene: TRBV7-2
CDR3 DNA: TGTGCCAGCAGTTTGGGGGGAGGGTACGAGCAGTACTTC; CDR3 protein: CASSLGGGYEQYF; D gene: TRBD2; J gene: TRBJ2-7; clone size: NA; V gene: TRBV28
CDR3 DNA: TGTGCCAGCAGTCGACAGATTAGCAATCAGCCCCAGCATTTT; CDR3 protein: CASSRQISNQPQHF; D gene: NA; J gene: TRBJ1-5; clone size: NA; V gene: TRBV2
CDR3 DNA: TGTGCAAGTCGCTTAGAAGGGACTGCCAGGGGCGAGACCCAGTACTTC; CDR3 protein: CASRLEGTARGETQYF; D gene: NA; J gene: TRBJ2-5; clone size: NA; V gene: TRBV12-2
CDR3 DNA: TGTGCCAGCAGTTCCCTAGATCGAGGTGTAGGGCGGCTAGCGGGTCTCACAGATACGCAGTATTTT; CDR3 protein: CASSSLDRGVGRLAGLTDTQYF; D gene: TRBD2; J gene: TRBJ2-3; clone size: NA; V gene: TRBV11-2
CDR3 DNA: TGTGCCAGCAGACTGACGGGTGGCTACACCTTC; CDR3 protein: CASRLTGGYTF; D gene: NA; J gene: TRBJ1-2; clone size: NA; V gene: TRBV28
CDR3 DNA: TGTGCCAGCTCACAAGGGACAGAGCTAGGGCGGCCCCAGCATTTT; CDR3 protein: CASSQGTELGRPQHF; D gene: TRBD1; J gene: TRBJ1-5; clone size: NA; V gene: TRBV18
CDR3 DNA: TGCGCCAGCAGAGGGGGGGCCGGGAACACTGAAGCTTTCTTT; CDR3 protein: CASRGGAGNTEAFF; D gene: NA; J gene: TRBJ1-1; clone size: NA; V gene: TRBV5-1
CDR3 DNA: TGTGCCATCAGCCCCGGGACAGGTTCTTGGGGCTACACCTTC; CDR3 protein: CAISPGTGSWGYTF; D gene: TRBD1; J gene: TRBJ1-2; clone size: NA; V gene: TRBV10-3
CDR3 DNA: TGTGCCAGCAAAACGGGTGGAAGTGGAAACACTGAAGCTTTCTTT; CDR3 protein: CASKTGGSGNTEAFF; D gene: NA; J gene: TRBJ1-1; clone size: NA; V gene: TRBV5-4
CDR3 DNA: TGTGCCAGCAGCTTCTCAGGGGCTCCGCAGGAGACCCAGTACTTC; CDR3 protein: CASSFSGAPQETQYF; D gene: NA; J gene: TRBJ2-5; clone size: NA; V gene: TRBV13
CDR3 DNA: TGTGCTAGTGGTTTGGTGGGTTCGCAAGAGACCCAGTACTTC; CDR3 protein: CASGLVGSQETQYF; D gene: NA; J gene: TRBJ2-5; clone size: NA; V gene: TRBV12-5
CDR3 DNA: TGCGCCAGCAGCTTGCCTGGAGTCAGATTAGGTGATGAGCAGTTCTTC; CDR3 protein: CASSLPGVRLGDEQFF; D gene: NA; J gene: TRBJ2-1; clone size: NA; V gene: TRBV5-1
CDR3 DNA: TGCAGTGCTGGTGGACTAGCGGCAAGCTCCTACAATGAGCAGTTCTTC; CDR3 protein: CSAGGLAASSYNEQFF; D gene: TRBD2; J gene: TRBJ2-1; clone size: NA; V gene: TRBV20-1
CDR3 DNA: TGTGCCAGCAGCTTGGCCGGGACAGGTGATTACAATGAGCAGTTCTTC; CDR3 protein: CASSLAGTGDYNEQFF; D gene: TRBD1; J gene: TRBJ2-1; clone size: NA; V gene: TRBV5-4
CDR3 DNA: TGCGCCAGCAGCTTGGAAGGGAAAGGAACGTTCGGGGAGCTGTTTTTT; CDR3 protein: CASSLEGKGTFGELFF; D gene: NA; J gene: TRBJ2-2; clone size: few; V gene: TRBV5-1
CDR3 DNA: TGTGCCAGCAGCACTCTCCGGACAGGGACTAGCGGGAGGCCCCCTGACAATGAGCAGTTCTTC; CDR3 protein: CASSTLRTGTSGRPPDNEQFF; D gene: TRBD2; J gene: TRBJ2-1; clone size: NA; V gene: TRBV7-7
CDR3 DNA: TGTGCCAGCAGTTTTCTAGCGGGGGACACCGGGGAGCTGTTTTTT; CDR3 protein: CASSFLAGDTGELFF; D gene: TRBD2; J gene: TRBJ2-2; clone size: NA; V gene: TRBV28
CDR3 DNA: TGCGCCAGCAGCCAAGACCCGGACAGGGCGGTAAATGAGCAGTTCTTC; CDR3 protein: CASSQDPDRAVNEQFF; D gene: TRBD1; J gene: TRBJ2-1; clone size: NA; V gene: TRBV4-3
CDR3 DNA: TGTGCCAGCAGACCAGATACACCGGGGGAGCTGTTTTTT; CDR3 protein: CASRPDTPGELFF; D gene: NA; J gene: TRBJ2-2; clone size: NA; V gene: TRBV3-1/TRBV3-2
CDR3 DNA: TGTGCCATCAGTGAGTCGAGCGGGCGAAACACCATATATTTT; CDR3 protein: CAISESSGRNTIYF; D gene: NA; J gene: TRBJ1-3; clone size: NA; V gene: TRBV10-3
CDR3 DNA: TGCGCCAGCAGAGACAGCGTACAGACTAACTATGGCTACACCTTC; CDR3 protein: CASRDSVQTNYGYTF; D gene: NA; J gene: TRBJ1-2; clone size: NA; V gene: TRBV5-1
CDR3 DNA: TGTGCCAGCAGCTTACGGGCGGAGGCCTACGAGCAGTACTTC; CDR3 protein: CASSLRAEAYEQYF; D gene: NA; J gene: TRBJ2-7; clone size: NA; V gene: TRBV7-4
CDR3 DNA: TGCGCCAGCAGCGCCATCGATTCGGTGGGGGATCTCTACGAGCAGTACTTC; CDR3 protein: CASSAIDSVGDLYEQYF; D gene: NA; J gene: TRBJ2-7; clone size: NA; V gene: TRBV5-1
CDR3 DNA: TGTGCCAGCAGCTTATCGCCACAGGGGACCTCCTATAATTCACCCCTCCACTTT; CDR3 protein: CASSLSPQGTSYNSPLHF; D gene: TRBD1; J gene: TRBJ1-6; clone size: NA; V gene: TRBV7-9
CDR3 DNA: TGCGCCAGCAGCTTGGAGGGAACAACCAATCAGCCCCAGCATTTT; CDR3 protein: CASSLEGTTNQPQHF; D gene: NA; J gene: TRBJ1-5; clone size: few; V gene: TRBV5-1
CDR3 DNA: TGTGCCAGCAGCGAGTTGGGGCGGGGAGATACGCAGTATTTT; CDR3 protein: CASSELGRGDTQYF; D gene: NA; J gene: TRBJ2-3; clone size: NA; V gene: TRBV6-5
CDR3 DNA: TGTGCCAGCAGTTCTCTGGGACAGGGGAACACCGGGGAGCTGTTTTTT; CDR3 protein: CASSSLGQGNTGELFF; D gene: TRBD1; J gene: TRBJ2-2; clone size: NA; V gene: TRBV6-2/TRBV6-3
CDR3 DNA: TGTGCCAGCAGCACGGGACAGTACACGTGGGAGCAGTACTTC; CDR3 protein: CASSTGQYTWEQYF; D gene: TRBD1; J gene: TRBJ2-7; clone size: NA; V gene: TRBV7-9
CDR3 DNA: TGCGCCAGCAGCGTACGACTAGCGGGTTATATGAGCAATGAGCAGTTCTTC; CDR3 protein: CASSVRLAGYMSNEQFF; D gene: TRBD2; J gene: TRBJ2-1; clone size: once; V gene: TRBV5-1
CDR3 DNA: TGCGCCAGCAGCTTGTCGGGGGGTGATGAGGAGACCCAGTACTTC; CDR3 protein: CASSLSGGDEETQYF; D gene: TRBD2; J gene: TRBJ2-5; clone size: NA; V gene: TRBV5-1
CDR3 DNA: TGTGCCAGTGGGACAGGGGATAAGGATACGCAGTATTTT; CDR3 protein: CASGTGDKDTQYF; D gene: TRBD1; J gene: TRBJ2-3; clone size: NA; V gene: TRBV28
CDR3 DNA: TGTGCCAGCAGCGCCCGGGACAGCCCCTACGAGCAGTACTTC; CDR3 protein: CASSARDSPYEQYF; D gene: TRBD1; J gene: TRBJ2-7; clone size: NA; V gene: TRBV5-4
CDR3 DNA: TGTGCCAGCTCACCCATTGGAGGACTAGCGGGAGGTCCCTACGAGCAGTACTTC; CDR3 protein: CASSPIGGLAGGPYEQYF; D gene: TRBD2; J gene: TRBJ2-7; clone size: NA; V gene: TRBV18
CDR3 DNA: TGCGCCAGCAGCCAAGAGTTACAGTATAATCAGCCCCAGCATTTT; CDR3 protein: CASSQELQYNQPQHF; D gene: NA; J gene: TRBJ1-5; clone size: NA; V gene: TRBV4-3
CDR3 DNA: TGTGCCAGTAGTATAATAGCGGGGAATCAGCCCCAGCATTTT; CDR3 protein: CASSIIAGNQPQHF; D gene: NA; J gene: TRBJ1-5; clone size: NA; V gene: TRBV19
CDR3 DNA: TGTGCCAGCAGTTACTGGGGGCGTTTAGCTTTCTTT; CDR3 protein: CASSYWGRLAFF; D gene: NA; J gene: TRBJ1-1; clone size: NA; V gene: TRBV6-2/TRBV6-3
CDR3 DNA: TGTGCCAGCAGCGCCAGCGGGAGCCATACCGGGGAGCTGTTTTTT; CDR3 protein: CASSASGSHTGELFF; D gene: TRBD2; J gene: TRBJ2-2; clone size: NA; V gene: TRBV28
CDR3 DNA: TGTGCCAGCAGCGTAGGGGCTAGCGTGCAGTTCTTC; CDR3 protein: CASSVGASVQFF; D gene: NA; J gene: TRBJ2-1; clone size: NA; V gene: TRBV9
CDR3 DNA: TGTGCCAGCACCTTTTCTAACACCGGGGAGCTGTTTTTT; CDR3 protein: CASTFSNTGELFF; D gene: NA; J gene: TRBJ2-2; clone size: NA; V gene: TRBV12-3/TRBV12-4
CDR3 DNA: TGTGCCAGCAGTCGCGGGACTAGCGGCGCCTACGAGCAGTACTTC; CDR3 protein: CASSRGTSGAYEQYF; D gene: TRBD2; J gene: TRBJ2-7; clone size: NA; V gene: TRBV6-5
CDR3 DNA: TGTGCCAGCAGTTTTGGGCAAAACTATGGCTACACCTTC; CDR3 protein: CASSFGQNYGYTF; D gene: NA; J gene: TRBJ1-2; clone size: NA; V gene: TRBV12-3/TRBV12-4
CDR3 DNA: TGTGCTAGTGGTTTGGTAGGGGAAGCTTTCTTT; CDR3 protein: CASGLVGEAFF; D gene: NA; J gene: TRBJ1-1; clone size: NA; V gene: TRBV12-5